A selection of T cell receptor beta chains follows, all from one sample in a study of cytomegalovirus exposure and HLA in healthy donors. Produced via immunoSEQ multiplex PCR; TCRdb's table is partial and in-frame only. The repertoire holds more than 150,000 clones, with around 80% as singletons. Material for sequencing was PBMCs. The origin of the receptors is a young man in good health and CMV-seronegative. Each CDR3 is given with its conserved first and last residue. D genes are given only for firm matches. Clone size is stated in some rows and not others, as once, few, many or a class when expanded.

CDR3aa,CDR3nt,j_gene,abundance,d_gene,v_gene
CASSKGQGASEAFF,TGTGCCAGCAGTAAGGGACAGGGGGCCTCTGAAGCTTTCTTT,TRBJ1-1,-,TRBD1,TRBV6-6
CASSPGQGNGYTF,TGTGCCAGCTCACCGGGTCAGGGCAATGGCTACACCTTC,TRBJ1-2,-,-,TRBV18
CASSGAGQPNEQFF,TGTGCCAGCAGCGGCGCCGGACAGCCAAATGAGCAGTTCTTC,TRBJ2-1,-,-,TRBV6-5
CASSYIQGKNTEAFF,TGTGCCAGCAGTTACATACAGGGCAAGAACACTGAAGCTTTCTTT,TRBJ1-1,-,-,TRBV6-5
CASSEARLAGLGGTQYF,TGTGCCAGCAGTGAAGCGCGACTAGCGGGTCTAGGGGGTACGCAGTATTTT,TRBJ2-3,-,TRBD2,TRBV2
CASSMRDSRETQYF,TGTGCCAGTAGTATGCGGGACAGCCGAGAGACCCAGTACTTC,TRBJ2-5,once,-,TRBV19
CASSPQRRIYNEQFF,TGTGCCAGCAGCCCACAGCGGAGGATATACAATGAGCAGTTCTTC,TRBJ2-1,once,-,TRBV28
CASSVGPPGVNTEAFF,TGTGCCAGCAGCGTAGGACCCCCGGGGGTGAACACTGAAGCTTTCTTT,TRBJ1-1,-,-,TRBV9
CASSLLEGVGSDTQYF,TGTGCCAGCAGCCTCCTAGAGGGAGTCGGGTCAGATACGCAGTATTTT,TRBJ2-3,-,-,TRBV11-1
CASTGLAGAGEQFF,TGCGCCAGCACCGGACTAGCGGGGGCGGGTGAGCAGTTCTTC,TRBJ2-1,-,TRBD2,TRBV10-1
CAWTGGETQYF,TGTGCCTGGACAGGGGGAGAGACCCAGTACTTC,TRBJ2-5,-,TRBD1,TRBV30
CASSVDTEGNTIYF,TGTGCCAGCAGCGTTGACACAGAGGGAAACACCATATATTTT,TRBJ1-3,-,-,TRBV9
CASSYEGQGFRVNTEAFF,TGTGCCAGCAGCTACGAAGGACAGGGCTTTCGGGTGAACACTGAAGCTTTCTTT,TRBJ1-1,-,TRBD1,TRBV11-2
CASSLGQQETQYF,TGTGCCAGCAGCTTAGGGCAGCAAGAGACCCAGTACTTC,TRBJ2-5,-,-,TRBV7-8
CASRVPGRGSGGANVLTF,TGTGCCAGCAGGGTACCGGGACGGGGGAGTGGTGGGGCCAACGTCCTGACTTTC,TRBJ2-6,-,-,TRBV28
CASSRGGSGYTF,TGTGCCAGCAGTCGGGGGGGAAGCGGCTACACCTTC,TRBJ1-2,few,-,TRBV6-5
CASSLAGGLKQFF,TGTGCTAGCAGCTTGGCGGGGGGGCTAAAGCAGTTCTTC,TRBJ2-1,-,TRBD2,TRBV7-7
CASSFTSGFPYEQYF,TGTGCCAGCAGCTTTACTAGCGGGTTCCCCTACGAGCAGTACTTC,TRBJ2-7,-,TRBD2,TRBV7-2
CASSPHGTGGRDTQYF,TGTGCCAGCAGCCCCCACGGGACAGGGGGCCGGGATACGCAGTATTTT,TRBJ2-3,few,TRBD1,TRBV7-9
CASSSRNLRNQPQHF,TGTGCCAGCAGTTCGCGTAATCTCCGCAATCAGCCCCAGCATTTT,TRBJ1-5,-,-,TRBV27
CASSEASDTGELFF,TGCGCCAGCAGTGAGGCTAGCGACACCGGGGAGCTGTTTTTT,TRBJ2-2,-,-,TRBV10-1
CASSEWGQPYNEQFF,TGTGCCAGCAGTGAATGGGGACAGCCCTACAATGAGCAGTTCTTC,TRBJ2-1,few,TRBD1,TRBV2
CASFRTDEWNNEQFF,TGTGCCAGCTTCCGGACAGACGAGTGGAACAATGAGCAGTTCTTC,TRBJ2-1,-,-,TRBV2
CASSEGPAGNTIYF,TGTGCCAGCAGTGAGGGTCCAGCCGGAAACACCATATATTTT,TRBJ1-3,-,-,TRBV27
CASSPFRTGLPGETQYF,TGTGCCAGCAGCCCCTTCCGGACAGGGCTGCCAGGGGAGACCCAGTACTTC,TRBJ2-5,-,TRBD1,TRBV27
CASTYRVSAYEQYF,TGTGCCTCCACTTACAGGGTGTCGGCCTACGAGCAGTACTTC,TRBJ2-7,once,-,TRBV30